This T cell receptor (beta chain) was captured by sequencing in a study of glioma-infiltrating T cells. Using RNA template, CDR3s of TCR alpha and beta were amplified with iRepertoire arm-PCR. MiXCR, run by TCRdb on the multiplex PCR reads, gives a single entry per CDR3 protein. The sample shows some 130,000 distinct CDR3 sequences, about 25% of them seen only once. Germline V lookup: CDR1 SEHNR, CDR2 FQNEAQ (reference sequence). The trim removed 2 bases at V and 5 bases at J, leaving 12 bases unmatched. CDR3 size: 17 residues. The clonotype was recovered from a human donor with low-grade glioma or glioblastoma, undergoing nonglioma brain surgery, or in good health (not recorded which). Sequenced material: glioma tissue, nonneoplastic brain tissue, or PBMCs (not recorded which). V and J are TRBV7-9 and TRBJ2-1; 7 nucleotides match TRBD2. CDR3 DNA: TGTGCCAGCAGCTTACCCAGAAAGACTAGCCCCCACAATGAGCAGTTCTTC. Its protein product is CASSLPRKTSPHNEQFF. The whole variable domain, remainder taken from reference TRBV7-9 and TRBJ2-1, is DTGVSQNPRHKITKRGQNVTFRCDPISEHNRLYWYRQTLGQGPEFLTYFQNEAQLEKSRLLSDRFSAERPKGSFSTLEIQRTEQGDSAMYLCASSLPRKTSPHNEQFFGPGTRLTVL.